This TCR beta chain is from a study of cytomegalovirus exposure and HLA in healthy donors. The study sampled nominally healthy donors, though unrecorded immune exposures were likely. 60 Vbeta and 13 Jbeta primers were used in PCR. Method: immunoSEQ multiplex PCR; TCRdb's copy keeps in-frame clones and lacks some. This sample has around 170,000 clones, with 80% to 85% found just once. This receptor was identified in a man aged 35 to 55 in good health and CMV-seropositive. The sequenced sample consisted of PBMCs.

The CDR3 reads CASSPIRTGGADTQYF. The CDR3 coding sequence is TGTGCCAGCAGCCCAATACGGACAGGGGGCGCAGATACGCAGTATTTT. The chain employs TRBV13 and TRBJ2-3; 11 bases are a match to TRBD1. J lost 4 bases, V lost 5 bases, and 8 bases had no gene match. This CDR3 region has 16 residues. Per the germline V gene, CDR1 is PRHDT and CDR2 is FYEKMQ (reference sequence).